A selection of T cell receptor beta chains follows, all from one sample in a study of response to subunit inactivated influenza vaccine. TCRdb independently ran MiXCR on the RT-PCR reads; one entry per CDR3 protein. The sample records about 240,000 distinct CDR3 sequences, approximately 12% being singletons. The sample in question was non-naive T cells sorted from PBMCs, obtained around 14 days before vaccination. These receptors came from a man aged 50 or older who received an inactivated influenza vaccine. The CDR3 runs from the conserved cysteine through the conserved F or W. The D gene is left open where the match is weak. Not all rows give a size; the values are once, few, many and, for expanded clones, a class.

j_call: TRBJ1-1
clone_size: NA
v_call: TRBV20-1
d_call: NA
cdr3_aa: CSASSTVKNTEAFF
cdr3_nt: TGCAGTGCTTCCTCGACGGTGAAGAACACTGAAGCTTTCTTT

j_call: TRBJ2-1
clone_size: NA
v_call: TRBV7-9
d_call: NA
cdr3_aa: CASSSPAGEFF
cdr3_nt: TGTGCCAGCAGCTCCCCTGCAGGGGAGTTCTTC

j_call: TRBJ1-2
clone_size: NA
v_call: TRBV5-1
d_call: NA
cdr3_aa: CASSLNGQIVSYGYTF
cdr3_nt: TGCGCCAGCAGCTTAAATGGACAGATAGTCAGCTATGGCTACACCTTC

j_call: TRBJ2-1
clone_size: NA
v_call: TRBV7-2
d_call: TRBD2
cdr3_aa: CASSLALEGPGLAGGYDEQFF
cdr3_nt: TGTGCCAGCAGCTTAGCGCTGGAGGGACCGGGACTAGCGGGAGGGTACGATGAGCAGTTCTTC

j_call: TRBJ2-7
clone_size: many
v_call: TRBV10-3
d_call: TRBD1
cdr3_aa: CAISKPGQGVHEQYF
cdr3_nt: TGTGCCATCAGTAAACCGGGACAGGGCGTACACGAGCAGTACTTC

j_call: TRBJ2-2
clone_size: few
v_call: TRBV6-2/TRBV6-3
d_call: NA
cdr3_aa: CASNTPDWGTGELFF
cdr3_nt: TGTGCCAGCAATACCCCGGACTGGGGCACCGGGGAGCTGTTTTTT

j_call: TRBJ2-7
clone_size: NA
v_call: TRBV24-1
d_call: NA
cdr3_aa: CATRGDTPGSEQYF
cdr3_nt: TGTGCCACCAGGGGGGACACTCCAGGATCCGAGCAGTACTTC

j_call: TRBJ2-3
clone_size: NA
v_call: TRBV27
d_call: NA
cdr3_aa: CASSLGGTEYTDTQYF
cdr3_nt: TGTGCCAGCAGTCTGGGGGGGACAGAATATACGGATACGCAGTATTTT

j_call: TRBJ1-1
clone_size: few
v_call: TRBV12-3/TRBV12-4
d_call: NA
cdr3_aa: CASSLAQGGNTEAFF
cdr3_nt: TGTGCCAGCAGTTTAGCGCAGGGTGGGAACACTGAAGCTTTCTTT

j_call: TRBJ2-1
clone_size: NA
v_call: TRBV20-1
d_call: TRBD2
cdr3_aa: CSHTGGPSSYNEQFF
cdr3_nt: TGCAGCCATACGGGAGGCCCGAGCTCCTACAATGAGCAGTTCTTC

j_call: TRBJ2-2
clone_size: NA
v_call: TRBV29-1
d_call: NA
cdr3_aa: CSVESPHTGELFF
cdr3_nt: TGCAGCGTTGAAAGTCCTCACACCGGGGAGCTGTTTTTT

j_call: TRBJ2-1
clone_size: many
v_call: TRBV27
d_call: TRBD2
cdr3_aa: CASSLYGGAGNNEQFF
cdr3_nt: TGTGCCAGCAGTTTATACGGGGGGGCCGGGAACAATGAGCAGTTCTTC

j_call: TRBJ1-5
clone_size: many
v_call: TRBV7-2
d_call: NA
cdr3_aa: CASSLSKDQPQHF
cdr3_nt: TGTGCCAGCAGCTTATCGAAGGATCAGCCCCAGCATTTT

j_call: TRBJ2-6
clone_size: NA
v_call: TRBV6-1
d_call: TRBD1
cdr3_aa: CASNAGTGWTGANVLTF
cdr3_nt: TGTGCCAGCAACGCCGGGACAGGCTGGACTGGGGCCAACGTCCTGACTTTC

j_call: TRBJ2-3
clone_size: few
v_call: TRBV20-1
d_call: NA
cdr3_aa: CSARAPGRNTDTQYF
cdr3_nt: TGCAGTGCTAGAGCCCCGGGACGGAACACAGATACGCAGTATTTT

j_call: TRBJ1-2
clone_size: NA
v_call: TRBV4-3
d_call: TRBD1
cdr3_aa: CASSQDLRRTGGVYGYTF
cdr3_nt: TGCGCCAGCAGCCAAGATCTGCGGAGGACAGGGGGCGTCTATGGCTACACCTTC

j_call: TRBJ2-7
clone_size: few
v_call: TRBV6-1
d_call: TRBD1
cdr3_aa: CASRGTGRGTYEQYF
cdr3_nt: TGTGCCAGCAGGGGGACAGGGAGGGGGACCTACGAGCAGTACTTC

j_call: TRBJ2-5
clone_size: few
v_call: TRBV27
d_call: NA
cdr3_aa: CASSLLRGSFPQTQYF
cdr3_nt: TGTGCCAGCAGTTTACTGCGGGGCTCGTTCCCTCAGACCCAGTACTTC

j_call: TRBJ2-1
clone_size: many
v_call: TRBV6-2/TRBV6-3
d_call: NA
cdr3_aa: CASSLGGFVDEQFF
cdr3_nt: TGTGCCAGCAGCCTTGGGGGGTTTGTCGATGAGCAGTTCTTC

j_call: TRBJ1-4
clone_size: few
v_call: TRBV6-2/TRBV6-3
d_call: NA
cdr3_aa: CAFRQGSLDGEKLFF
cdr3_nt: TGTGCCTTCCGCCAGGGCAGTCTCGATGGTGAAAAACTGTTTTTT

j_call: TRBJ1-1
clone_size: many
v_call: TRBV2
d_call: NA
cdr3_aa: CASRGNTEAFF
cdr3_nt: TGTGCCAGCAGGGGGAACACTGAAGCTTTCTTT

j_call: TRBJ1-2
clone_size: few
v_call: TRBV6-1
d_call: NA
cdr3_aa: CASRRAVDGYTF
cdr3_nt: TGTGCCAGCAGGAGGGCAGTAGATGGCTACACCTTC

j_call: TRBJ1-2
clone_size: few
v_call: TRBV4-3
d_call: NA
cdr3_aa: CASSQDRAGSYYGYTF
cdr3_nt: TGCGCCAGCAGCCAAGATCGGGCAGGGAGTTACTATGGCTACACCTTC

j_call: TRBJ2-1
clone_size: many
v_call: TRBV5-5
d_call: NA
cdr3_aa: CASSSAKLDNLAVVF
cdr3_nt: TGTGCCAGCAGCTCCGCGAAGTTAGATAACCTAGCAGTGGTCTTC

j_call: TRBJ2-3
clone_size: few
v_call: TRBV12-5
d_call: NA
cdr3_aa: CASGYAGHSTDTQYF
cdr3_nt: TGTGCTAGTGGTTACGCGGGACATAGCACAGATACGCAGTATTTT

j_call: TRBJ2-1
clone_size: few
v_call: TRBV20-1
d_call: TRBD2
cdr3_aa: CSAPERGGYNEQFF
cdr3_nt: TGCAGTGCGCCCGAGCGGGGGGGGTACAATGAGCAGTTCTTC

j_call: TRBJ1-1
clone_size: many
v_call: TRBV5-6
d_call: NA
cdr3_aa: CASSLGPGPTEAFF
cdr3_nt: TGTGCCAGCAGCTTGGGTCCAGGGCCCACTGAAGCTTTCTTT

j_call: TRBJ2-1
clone_size: many
v_call: TRBV20-1
d_call: TRBD1
cdr3_aa: CSAIRGGAVGFF
cdr3_nt: TGCAGTGCTATAAGAGGGGGCGCAGTCGGTTTCTTC